These T cell receptor beta chains were read from a single sample in a study of OX40 agonist ivuxolimab in advanced cancers. Assay: immunoSEQ multiplex PCR; the TCRdb copy retains only in-frame clones and omits some. The sample lists 90,000 to 95,000 clones; 80% to 90% were seen once. The sequencing used CD4+ or CD8+ T cells sorted from blood, collected in a trial of the OX40 agonist ivuxolimab. The receptor set was obtained from an adult with an advanced solid tumor such as melanoma, head and neck, liver or kidney cancer. CDR3s include the opening cysteine and the closing phenylalanine or tryptophan. Each record gives: CDR3 DNA, CDR3 protein, J gene, clone size, D gene, V gene. D genes are given only for firm matches. A row's size may be missing; if present it is once, few, many or a size class.

TGTGCCAGTCCAGCACATACAGCCATTAATGAAAAACTGTTTTTT	CASPAHTAINEKLFF	TRBJ1-4	NA	NA	TRBV21-1
TGTGCCAGCAGTGACACCCCAGGGAGTGAGCAGTTCTTC	CASSDTPGSEQFF	TRBJ2-1	NA	NA	TRBV25-1
TGCGCCAGCAGCCCCCGGGTTAACTATGGCTACACCTTC	CASSPRVNYGYTF	TRBJ1-2	NA	NA	TRBV4-3
TGTGCCAGCAGCCCACCGCAGGGTAATAGCCAGCCCCAGCATTTT	CASSPPQGNSQPQHF	TRBJ1-5	NA	NA	TRBV28
TGCGCCAGCAGCCAAGAAGCTCATTTCTATGGCTACACCTTC	CASSQEAHFYGYTF	TRBJ1-2	NA	NA	TRBV4-1
TGTGCCAGTACCCAAGACAGGGGTTATAACTATGGCTACACCTTC	CASTQDRGYNYGYTF	TRBJ1-2	NA	TRBD1	TRBV19
TGTGCCAGCAGCTTAGAGGGTAGTAGCAATCAGCCCCAGCATTTT	CASSLEGSSNQPQHF	TRBJ1-5	NA	NA	TRBV7-2
TGTGCCAGCAGCTTGGAGGAGCCCTCTGGAAACACCATATATTTT	CASSLEEPSGNTIYF	TRBJ1-3	once	NA	TRBV5-4
TGCGCCAGCAGCCAAGATGCAGGGACAAACATTCAGTACTTC	CASSQDAGTNIQYF	TRBJ2-4	NA	NA	TRBV4-3
TGTGCCAGCAGCTTAGGGCGGGGTGGGACGCAGTATTTT	CASSLGRGGTQYF	TRBJ2-3	NA	NA	TRBV7-8
TGTGCCAGCAGCCCACAGGCACACAGGGGGTTCCTCACAGATACGCAGTATTTT	CASSPQAHRGFLTDTQYF	TRBJ2-3	few	TRBD1	TRBV7-9
TGTGCCACCCGACAGGGAGAGGGGCCTGAAGCTTTCTTT	CATRQGEGPEAFF	TRBJ1-1	NA	TRBD1	TRBV2
TGTGCCAGCAGCTCTCACGACAACCGGGACAGCACTAATGAAAAACTGTTTTTT	CASSSHDNRDSTNEKLFF	TRBJ1-4	NA	TRBD1	TRBV7-3
TGTGCCAGCTCACCGGGGACTAGCGGGGAAGAGACCCAGTACTTC	CASSPGTSGEETQYF	TRBJ2-5	NA	TRBD2	TRBV18
TGTGCCAGCAAACGGGGAGTGGGAGAGACCCAGTACTTC	CASKRGVGETQYF	TRBJ2-5	NA	NA	TRBV6-5
TGTGCCAGCAGCTGGAGTAGGGACAGAGGGGGCTATGGCTACACCTTC	CASSWSRDRGGYGYTF	TRBJ1-2	NA	TRBD1	TRBV5-4
TGTGCCAGCAGCCCCACAGGGGTCTATGGCTACACCTTC	CASSPTGVYGYTF	TRBJ1-2	NA	TRBD1	TRBV28
TGTGCCAGCAGCACCGGGACAGGGGAAACCACAGATACGCAGTATTTT	CASSTGTGETTDTQYF	TRBJ2-3	NA	TRBD1	TRBV7-9
TGTGCCAGCAGCCCCGGGACTTTGCGGGAGACCCAGTACTTC	CASSPGTLRETQYF	TRBJ2-5	NA	NA	TRBV7-2
TGTGCCAGCAGCCTTAGGGGGGTGGATACGCAGTATTTT	CASSLRGVDTQYF	TRBJ2-3	NA	NA	TRBV11-3
TGTGCCAGCAGTGAGAGCAGCAATCAGCCCCAGCATTTT	CASSESSNQPQHF	TRBJ1-5	NA	NA	TRBV2
TGTGCCAGCAGCTACACGGACGGCAACTATGGCTACACCTTC	CASSYTDGNYGYTF	TRBJ1-2	NA	NA	TRBV7-2
TGTGCCAGCAGCTATAGCGGGGCGAGCACAGATACGCAGTATTTT	CASSYSGASTDTQYF	TRBJ2-3	NA	TRBD2	TRBV6-5
TGTGCCAGCAGCTTCCTGAGCGGGACAGGGCCCTACGAGCAGTACTTC	CASSFLSGTGPYEQYF	TRBJ2-7	NA	TRBD1	TRBV7-8
TGTGCCGGCCATAGCGGGGGGAGCTACGAGCAGTACTTC	CAGHSGGSYEQYF	TRBJ2-7	NA	TRBD2	TRBV2
TGTGCCAGCAGCACGTCAGGGAAAGGGAGTAATTTCGGTCAGCCCCAGCATTTT	CASSTSGKGSNFGQPQHF	TRBJ1-5	few	NA	TRBV9
TGTGCCAGCAGAGGCTCTGGAAACACCATATATTTT	CASRGSGNTIYF	TRBJ1-3	NA	NA	TRBV7-9
TGCGCCACCGCAGAAACGAACACCGGGGAGCTGTTTTTT	CATAETNTGELFF	TRBJ2-2	NA	NA	TRBV5-1
TGTGCCAGCAGTCGTGACAGGGATAATTCACCCCTCCACTTT	CASSRDRDNSPLHF	TRBJ1-6	NA	TRBD1	TRBV27
TGTGCCAGCCAGACGGGGAATCAGCCCCAGCATTTT	CASQTGNQPQHF	TRBJ1-5	few	NA	TRBV2
TGTGCCAGCAGCTTGACCGGGGAACCCACCGGGGAGCTGTTTTTT	CASSLTGEPTGELFF	TRBJ2-2	NA	NA	TRBV7-6
TGTGCCAGCAACCCCTTCAGTGGATATGGCTACACCTTC	CASNPFSGYGYTF	TRBJ1-2	NA	NA	TRBV11-1
TGTGCCAGCAGTCATGCTGGTACTACCAATGAGCAGTTCTTC	CASSHAGTTNEQFF	TRBJ2-1	few	NA	TRBV7-8
TGTGCCAGTAGTAAACGGACAGGGTACGATGAGCAGTTCTTC	CASSKRTGYDEQFF	TRBJ2-1	once	TRBD1	TRBV19
TGTGCCAGCAGCTTAAGAGCCTCCCTGGGGGGGGAGCTGTTTTTT	CASSLRASLGGELFF	TRBJ2-2	NA	NA	TRBV7-3
TGTGCCAGTAGTATCCCGGGGCGGAGGAGCACAGATACGCAGTATTTT	CASSIPGRRSTDTQYF	TRBJ2-3	NA	NA	TRBV19
TGCGCCAGTCAAACAGGGGCCAACACCGGGGAGCTGTTTTTT	CASQTGANTGELFF	TRBJ2-2	few	TRBD1	TRBV5-1
TGTGCCAGCAGCAGGACAGGAATCACCTACGAGCAGTACTTC	CASSRTGITYEQYF	TRBJ2-7	NA	TRBD1	TRBV7-2
TGCGCCAGCACTTCGGGATTTGCCAGTCAGCCCCAGCATTTT	CASTSGFASQPQHF	TRBJ1-5	NA	NA	TRBV10-2
TGTGCCAGCAGCGTAGGAGGGTACGGCACTGAAGCTTTCTTT	CASSVGGYGTEAFF	TRBJ1-1	NA	NA	TRBV9
TGTGCCAGTAGCCCACAGATCGCAGCGGAGACCCAGTACTTC	CASSPQIAAETQYF	TRBJ2-5	once	NA	TRBV19
TGTGCCAGCAGCATTGTAACCTACAATGAGCAGTTCTTC	CASSIVTYNEQFF	TRBJ2-1	few	NA	TRBV7-2
TGTGCCAGCAGAACCGGGACAGGGAATGAAAAACTGTTTTTT	CASRTGTGNEKLFF	TRBJ1-4	NA	TRBD1	TRBV6-5
TGTGCCAGCAGTTACTCGAGGCAGGGCCAGCCCCAGCATTTT	CASSYSRQGQPQHF	TRBJ1-5	NA	NA	TRBV6-5
TGTGCCAGCGGCGGACAGGGGGCGATGAATGAGCAGTTCTTC	CASGGQGAMNEQFF	TRBJ2-1	NA	TRBD1	TRBV7-9
TGTGCCAGCACCCGGACAGGGACTAATGGCTACACCTTC	CASTRTGTNGYTF	TRBJ1-2	NA	TRBD1	TRBV27
TGTGCCAGCACCCAAACAGGGTTGATGGGTTCACCCCTCCACTTT	CASTQTGLMGSPLHF	TRBJ1-6	NA	NA	TRBV7-9
TGTGCCAGCAGCTTGACTCCTAGGATGGGCAATCAGCCCCAGCATTTT	CASSLTPRMGNQPQHF	TRBJ1-5	NA	NA	TRBV5-5
TGCGCCAGCAGCCCTTTTAGCGGGGGGCAGGAGACCCAGTACTTC	CASSPFSGGQETQYF	TRBJ2-5	NA	TRBD2	TRBV5-1
TGTGCCAGCAGTTCAAGACAGGGGGCGGCGTATGCCTACAATGAGCAGTTCTTC	CASSSRQGAAYAYNEQFF	TRBJ2-1	once	TRBD1	TRBV11-2
TGTGCCAGCAGCTTAGTGGACAGGGGGGCGAACACTGAAGCTTTCTTT	CASSLVDRGANTEAFF	TRBJ1-1	once	TRBD1	TRBV7-2
TGTGCCAGCAGTCCGCAGGGCGACTATGGCTACACCTTC	CASSPQGDYGYTF	TRBJ1-2	NA	NA	TRBV27
TGTGCCAGCGCTGGTCTAGAATTCGACACTGAAGCTTTCTTT	CASAGLEFDTEAFF	TRBJ1-1	NA	NA	TRBV5-6
TGTGCCAGCAGCGTAGCCCCTAGCGGAGATACGCAGTATTTT	CASSVAPSGDTQYF	TRBJ2-3	NA	TRBD2	TRBV9
TGTGCCAGCAGCCTGGAGGGACTGGGATTAAGTGAGCAGTTCTTC	CASSLEGLGLSEQFF	TRBJ2-1	NA	NA	TRBV7-2
TGTGCCAGCAGCCCCCTTGACAGGGGGCACGGCTACACCTTC	CASSPLDRGHGYTF	TRBJ1-2	NA	TRBD1	TRBV5-4